One sample yielded the 16 T cell receptor beta chains listed below, sequenced in a study of cytomegalovirus exposure and HLA in healthy donors. Primers included in the PCR were 60 Vbeta and 13 Jbeta primers. Measured with immunoSEQ multiplex PCR; TCRdb has only the in-frame clones, and not every one. The data contain about 37,000 clones, roughly 79% of them singletons. Sequenced: PBMCs. These receptors came from a woman between 40 and 55 years old in good health and CMV-seronegative.

The V and J genes are TRBV6-4 and TRBJ2-3, with TRBD1 matching over 9 bases. Germline CDR1 reads MRHNA; CDR2 reads SNTAGT. J gave up 4 bases and V 6 bases, and 8 bases lay outside the gene matches. CDR3 length equals 15 residues. CDR3 residues: CASSLQGAKADTQYF. Here the CDR3 DNA reads TGTGCCAGCAGCCTACAGGGGGCGAAGGCAGATACGCAGTATTTT.

The genes are TRBV4-3 and TRBJ1-2; TRBD1 agrees at 8 bases. The CDR3 totals 16 residues. The V segment lost 2 bases and the J segment 4 bases; nucleotides outside the gene matches: 9. Germline CDR1 reads LGHNA; CDR2 reads YSLEER. In DNA, the CDR3 is TGCGCCAGCAGCCAAACACCGGGACAGGTGTCCTATGGCTACACCTTC. This encodes CASSQTPGQVSYGYTF.

The chain couples TRBV7-2 to TRBJ1-5; 8 bases fit TRBD1. This CDR3 has 15 residues. In germline, CDR1 is SGHTA, CDR2 FQGNSA. V lost 5 bases and J lost 3; bases outside the gene matches: 6. CDR3 sequence: CASSRDRPSNQPQHF. The CDR3 DNA reads TGTGCCAGCAGCCGGGACAGGCCCTCCAATCAGCCCCAGCATTTT.

This clone was recorded a few times. The chain links TRBV2 to TRBJ2-7; 11 bases are shared with TRBD1. The CDR3 has 13 amino acids. Germline V gene lookup returns CDR1 SNHLY and CDR2 FYNNEI. J gave up 2 bases and V 9 bases, and 3 bases lay outside the gene matches. The CDR3 DNA reads TGTGCCAGTTGGGACAGGGGGACCTACGAGCAGTACGTC. Its translation: CASWDRGTYEQYV.

V gene TRBV5-8 combines with J gene TRBJ2-3, with 8 bases matching TRBD2. The CDR3 length is 15 residues. V lost 1 base to trimming and J lost 4 bases; unmatched junction nucleotides: 5. Germline V gene sequence: CDR1 SGHTS, CDR2 YDEGEE. Here the CDR3 reads CASSLRGGRADTQYF. The CDR3 DNA follows: TGTGCCAGCAGCTTGCGGGGGGGGCGGGCAGATACGCAGTATTTT.

The chain couples TRBV6-5 to TRBJ1-1; D is unclear. V shed 5 bases and J shed 1 base, with 11 bases lying between them. The V gene's germline CDR1 is MNHEY and CDR2 SVGAGI. The CDR3 contains 14 residues. In nucleotides, the CDR3 is TGTGCCAGCAGTCGGGGTCCCTCGAACACTGAAGCTTTCTTT. It specifies CASSRGPSNTEAFF.

The rearrangement joins TRBV29-1 to TRBJ1-1; D not resolved. Germline V gives CDR1 SQVTM, CDR2 ANQGSEA. The CDR3 is made up of 15 amino acids. V was pared by 2 bases and J by 0 bases, with 13 bases between. In DNA form, the CDR3 reads TGCAGCGTTGAACCGGGGTGGGGAATGAACACTGAAGCTTTCTTT. Translated, it gives CSVEPGWGMNTEAFF.

The V gene is TRBV5-4, the J gene TRBJ2-3; 9 bases align to TRBD1. Per the germline V gene, CDR1 is SGHNT and CDR2 is YYREEE (reference sequence). Trimming took 3 bases from V and 0 from J; bases not matched to a gene: 14. The length of the CDR3 is 19 residues. The CDR3 sequence is CASSSPGQGFRSSTDTQYF. The CDR3 coding sequence is TGTGCCAGCAGCTCCCCGGGACAGGGCTTCCGAAGTAGCACAGATACGCAGTATTTT.

The V gene is TRBV7-2, the J gene TRBJ1-5, with TRBD1 as a possible D gene (5 bases). The CDR3 consists of 14 residues. V lost 5 bases and J lost 3, with 11 bases in between. The germline gives CDR1 SGHTA, CDR2 FQGNSA. CDR3 nucleotides: TGTGCCAGCAGCATAGGACACAACAATCAGCCCCAGCATTTT. Its translation: CASSIGHNNQPQHF.

This clone showed up just a few times. The genes are TRBV7-3 and TRBJ2-1; 7 positions agree with TRBD1. CDR1 and CDR2 (germline): SGHTA, FQGTGA. CDR3 size: 15 residues. V shed 2 bases and J 3 bases; nucleotides not matched to a gene: 4. In DNA, the CDR3 is TGTGCCAGCAGCTTAGCAGGGGGACGCTACAATGAGCAGTTCTTC. It encodes CASSLAGGRYNEQFF.

The chain has TRBV27 and TRBJ1-2; maybe TRBD1 (5 bases). Germline V gives CDR1 MNHEY, CDR2 SMNVEV (reference sequence). The CDR3 contains 15 residues. V dropped 4 bases and J dropped 1 base, with 13 bases sitting between them. The CDR3 region has the DNA TGTGCCAGCAGTTCCCAGGGCCTCGGTAACTATGGCTACACCTTC. Protein product: CASSSQGLGNYGYTF.

The V call is TRBV4-3, the J call TRBJ2-3, with D possibly being TRBD1 (6 bases). The CDR3 runs to 13 residues. Germline CDR1 reads LGHNA; CDR2 reads YSLEER. The ends were cut back, 4 bases at V and 2 bases at J, with 7 bases in the middle. The CDR3 reads CASSRDNTDTQYF. CDR3 in DNA: TGCGCCAGCAGCCGGGACAACACAGATACGCAGTATTTT.

This clone has just a few counts. The rearrangement joins TRBV5-6 to TRBJ2-7; weak D call: TRBD1 (6 bases). The CDR3 sequence is 16 residues long. With 3 bases removed from V and 7 bases from J, the gap between germline ends came to 23 bases. Germline V gene data show CDR1 as SGHDT and CDR2 as YYEEEE. This CDR3 reads CASSSSLDRTTVEQYF. CDR3 DNA: TGTGCCAGCAGCTCCTCGTTGGACAGAACTACGGTTGAGCAGTACTTC.

The chain links TRBV11-3 to TRBJ2-1; 7 positions match TRBD2. The CDR3 contains 17 residues. The germline V gene encodes CDR1 SGHNT and CDR2 YENEEA. Germline trimming cut 2 bases from V and 0 bases from J; bases unmatched to any gene: 7. The CDR3 protein is CASSLSAWGGSYNEQFF. The CDR3 bases are TGTGCCAGCAGCTTATCTGCATGGGGGGGCTCCTACAATGAGCAGTTCTTC.

This chain joins TRBV6-1 and TRBJ2-5; D uncertain. This CDR3 spans 12 amino acids. The germline gives CDR1 MNHNS, CDR2 SASEGT. V was cut by 3 bases and J by 6 bases, with 8 bases left in between. The CDR3 loop reads CASSDQLKTQYF. CDR3 sequence (DNA): TGTGCCAGCAGTGATCAACTAAAGACCCAGTACTTC.

V is TRBV28 and J is TRBJ1-5, with a possible D match to TRBD1 (6 bases). Per germline, CDR1 MDHEN and CDR2 SYDVKM. V dropped 3 bases and J dropped 3 bases, with 18 bases sitting between them. This CDR3 spans 17 amino acids. CDR3: CASSLGARATLNQPQHF. The CDR3 coding sequence is TGTGCCAGCAGTTTGGGGGCTCGGGCGACACTCAATCAGCCCCAGCATTTT. Full variable domain (remainder filled in from reference TRBV28 and TRBJ1-5): DVKVTQSSRYLVKRTGEKVFLECVQDMDHENMFWYRQDPGLGLRLIYFSYDVKMKEKGDIPEGYSVSREKKERFSLILESASTNQTSMYLCASSLGARATLNQPQHFGDGTRLSIL.